Given below is one TCR beta chain in context. Its antigen is currently not known. No quality values exist for individual bases; no much larger clone is one base distant. This record belongs to a study of tumor-infiltrating lymphocytes in oesophageal squamous cell carcinoma listed by TCRdb under 2016. The cysteine opens and the phenylalanine closes a CDR3 of 15 amino acids. CDR3 DNA only is kept here, 45 bases in frame from base 1. Sequences KGHDR (CDR1) and SFDVKD (CDR2) are obtained from the germline V gene. Library preparation used PCR. Data came from an Illumina HiSeq 2000. TCRdb redid the processing of the public reads, applying fastp at Q25 and MiXCR, and retained in-frame beta chains. Identical CDR3 protein sequences are pooled into one entry, listed with their most common genes and DNA. The sample table holds about 19,000 distinct CDR3 sequences, of which about 41% were seen once. The biggest ten clones account for approximately 10% of the sample.

The rearrangement combines TRBV24-1 with TRBJ2-7, with a weak D call of TRBD2 (6 bases match). The DNA end favors TRBJ2-5, so the J call may be wrong. The sample was normal esophageal tissue next to the tumor. The origin of this receptor is a male donor with esophageal squamous cell carcinoma. The DNA sequence reads TGTGCCACCAGTGATCCCCGGGACTACCAAGAGACCCAGTACTTC. Its coded protein is CATSDPRDYQETQYF.